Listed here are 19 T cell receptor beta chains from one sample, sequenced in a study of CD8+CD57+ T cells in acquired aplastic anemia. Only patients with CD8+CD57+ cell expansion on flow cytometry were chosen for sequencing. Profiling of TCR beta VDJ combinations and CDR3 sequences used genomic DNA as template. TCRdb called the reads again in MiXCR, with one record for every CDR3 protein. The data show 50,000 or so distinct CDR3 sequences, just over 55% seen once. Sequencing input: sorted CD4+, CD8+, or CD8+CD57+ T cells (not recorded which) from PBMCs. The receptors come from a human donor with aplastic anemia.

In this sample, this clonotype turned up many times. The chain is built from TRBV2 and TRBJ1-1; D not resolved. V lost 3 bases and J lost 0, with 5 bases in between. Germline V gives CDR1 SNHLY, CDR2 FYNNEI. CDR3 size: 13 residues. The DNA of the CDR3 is TGTGCCAGCAGTGAGGATTTGAACACTGAAGCTTTCTTT. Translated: CASSEDLNTEAFF. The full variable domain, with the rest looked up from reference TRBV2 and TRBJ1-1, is EPEVTQTPSHQVTQMGQEVILRCVPISNHLYFYWYRQILGQKVEFLVSFYNNEISEKSEIFDDQFSVERPDGSNFTLKIRSTKLEDSAMYFCASSEDLNTEAFFGQGTRLTVV.

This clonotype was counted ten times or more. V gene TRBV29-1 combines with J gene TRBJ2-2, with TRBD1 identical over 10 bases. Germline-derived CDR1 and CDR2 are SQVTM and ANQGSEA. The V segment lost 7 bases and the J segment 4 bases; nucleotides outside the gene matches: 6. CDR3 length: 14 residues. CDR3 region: CSALDRGLTGELFF. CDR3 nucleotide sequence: TGCAGCGCTCTAGACAGGGGGCTCACCGGGGAGCTGTTTTTT.

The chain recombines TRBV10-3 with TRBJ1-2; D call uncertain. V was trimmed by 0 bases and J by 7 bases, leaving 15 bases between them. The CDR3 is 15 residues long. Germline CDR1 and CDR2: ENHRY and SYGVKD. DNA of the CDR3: TGTGCCATCAGTGAGTCAGACGGACGGGGAGGTGGCTACACCTTC. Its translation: CAISESDGRGGGYTF.

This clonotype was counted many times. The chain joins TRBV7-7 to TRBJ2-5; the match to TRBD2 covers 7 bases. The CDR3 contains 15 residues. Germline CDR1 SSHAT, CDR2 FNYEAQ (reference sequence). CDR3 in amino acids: CASVPGTGGWETQYF. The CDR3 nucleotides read TGTGCTAGTGTGCCCGGGACGGGAGGATGGGAGACCCAGTACTTC. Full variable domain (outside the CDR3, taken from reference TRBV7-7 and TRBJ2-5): GAGVSQSPRYKVTKRGQDVTLRCDPISSHATLYWYQQALGQGPEFLTYFNYEAQPDKSGLPSDRFSAERPEGSISTLTIQRTEQRDSAMYRCASVPGTGGWETQYFGPGTRLLVL.

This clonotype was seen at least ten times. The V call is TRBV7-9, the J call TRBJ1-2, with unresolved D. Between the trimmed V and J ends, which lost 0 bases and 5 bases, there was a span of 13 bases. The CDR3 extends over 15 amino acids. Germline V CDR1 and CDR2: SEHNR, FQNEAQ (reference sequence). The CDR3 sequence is CASSLAGMEWYGYTF. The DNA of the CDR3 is TGTGCCAGCAGCTTAGCGGGGATGGAGTGGTATGGCTACACCTTC.

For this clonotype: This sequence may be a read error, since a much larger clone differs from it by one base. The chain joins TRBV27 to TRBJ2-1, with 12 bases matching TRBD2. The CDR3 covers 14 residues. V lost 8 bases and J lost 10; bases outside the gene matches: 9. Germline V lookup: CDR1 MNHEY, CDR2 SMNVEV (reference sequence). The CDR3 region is CASPSGGDIREQFF. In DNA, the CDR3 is TGTGCCAGCCCTAGCGGGGGGGATATCAGGGAGCAGTTCTTC.

CDR3 in DNA: TGTGCCAGCAGCCGGAACAGGGTAACTGAAGCTTTCTTT. Encoded protein: CASSRNRVTEAFF. The rearrangement joins TRBV2 to TRBJ1-1; D is perhaps TRBD1 (6 bases). Per germline, CDR1 SNHLY and CDR2 FYNNEI. The length of the CDR3 is 13 residues. Deletions cut 6 bases from V and 5 bases from J, with 13 bases between.

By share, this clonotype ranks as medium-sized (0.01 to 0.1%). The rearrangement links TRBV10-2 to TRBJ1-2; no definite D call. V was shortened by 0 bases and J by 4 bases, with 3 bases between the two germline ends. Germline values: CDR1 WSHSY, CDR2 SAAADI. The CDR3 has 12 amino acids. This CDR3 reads CASSESAYGYTF. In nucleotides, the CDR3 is TGCGCCAGCAGTGAGTCGGCCTATGGCTACACCTTC.

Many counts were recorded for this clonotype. The CDR3: CASSQEREYEQYF. As DNA, the CDR3 is TGCGCCAGCAGCCAAGAGAGAGAGTACGAGCAGTACTTC. The rearrangement links TRBV4-3 to TRBJ2-7, with unresolved D. Germline V CDR1 and CDR2: LGHNA, YSLEER. The CDR3 contains 13 residues. V gave up 0 bases and J gave up 4 bases, with 7 bases separating them.

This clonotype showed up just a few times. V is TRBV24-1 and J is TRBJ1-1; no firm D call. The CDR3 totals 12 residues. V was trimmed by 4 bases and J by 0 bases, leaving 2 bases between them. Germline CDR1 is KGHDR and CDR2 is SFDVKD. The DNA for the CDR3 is TGTGCCACCAGTGAAATGAACACTGAAGCTTTCTTT. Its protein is CATSEMNTEAFF.

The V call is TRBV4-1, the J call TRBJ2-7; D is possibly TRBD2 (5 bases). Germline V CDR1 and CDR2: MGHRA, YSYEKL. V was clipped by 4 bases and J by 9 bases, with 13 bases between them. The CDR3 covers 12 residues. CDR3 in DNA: TGCGCCAGCAGCCCGACCGGGGTCGGGCAGTACTTC. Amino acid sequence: CASSPTGVGQYF.

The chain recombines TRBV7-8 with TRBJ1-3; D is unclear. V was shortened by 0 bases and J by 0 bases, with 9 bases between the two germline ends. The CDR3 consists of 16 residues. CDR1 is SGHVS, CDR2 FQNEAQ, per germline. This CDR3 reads CASSLAHGSSGNTIYF. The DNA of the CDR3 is TGTGCCAGCAGCTTAGCGCACGGGAGCTCTGGAAACACCATATATTTT.

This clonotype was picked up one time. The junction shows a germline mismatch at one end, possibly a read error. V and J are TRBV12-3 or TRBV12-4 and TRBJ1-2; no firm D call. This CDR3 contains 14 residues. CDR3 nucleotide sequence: TGTTCCAGCAGTTTCGGCGGTCCCAACTATGGCTACACCTTC. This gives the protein CSSSFGGPNYGYTF.

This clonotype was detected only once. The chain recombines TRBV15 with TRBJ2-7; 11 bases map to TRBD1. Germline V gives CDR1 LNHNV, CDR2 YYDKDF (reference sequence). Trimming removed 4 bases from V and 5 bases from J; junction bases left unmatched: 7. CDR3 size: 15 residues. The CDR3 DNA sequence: TGTGCCACCAGCACCCCGGACAGGGGGCCCAACGAGCAGTACTTC. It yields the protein CATSTPDRGPNEQYF.

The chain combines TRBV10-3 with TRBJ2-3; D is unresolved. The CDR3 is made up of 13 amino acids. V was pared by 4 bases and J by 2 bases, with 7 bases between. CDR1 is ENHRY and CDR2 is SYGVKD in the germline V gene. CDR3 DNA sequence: TGTGCCATCAGTGCTAACCCCACAGATACGCAGTATTTT. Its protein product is CAISANPTDTQYF.

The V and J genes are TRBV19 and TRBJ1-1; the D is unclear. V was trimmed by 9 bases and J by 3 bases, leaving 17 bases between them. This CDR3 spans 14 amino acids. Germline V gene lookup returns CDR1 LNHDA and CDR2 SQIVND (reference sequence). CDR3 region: CASAATRPDTEAFF. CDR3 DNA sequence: TGTGCCAGCGCGGCTACCCGACCTGACACTGAAGCTTTCTTT.

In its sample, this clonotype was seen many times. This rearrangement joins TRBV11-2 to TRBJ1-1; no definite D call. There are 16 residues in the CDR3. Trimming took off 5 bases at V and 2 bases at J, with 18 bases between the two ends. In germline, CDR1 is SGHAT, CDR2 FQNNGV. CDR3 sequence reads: CASSPTGTNLNTEAFF. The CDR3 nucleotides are TGTGCCAGCAGCCCCACGGGAACGAACTTAAACACTGAAGCTTTCTTT.

CDR3 sequence: CASSQDLATTNEKLFF. CDR3 in DNA: TGTGCCAGCAGCCAAGATTTAGCCACCACTAATGAAAAACTGTTTTTT. The chain is built from TRBV3-1 and TRBJ1-4; D uncertain. Germline V gene lookup returns CDR1 LGHDT and CDR2 YNNKEL (reference sequence). The CDR3 sequence is 16 residues long. Trimming took off 0 bases at V and 2 bases at J, with 10 bases between the two ends.

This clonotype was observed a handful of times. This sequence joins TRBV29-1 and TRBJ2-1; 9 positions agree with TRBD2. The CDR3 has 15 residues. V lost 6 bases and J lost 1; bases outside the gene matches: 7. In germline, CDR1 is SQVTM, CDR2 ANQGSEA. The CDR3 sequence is CSVGSAGGSYNEQFF. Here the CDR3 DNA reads TGCAGCGTAGGCTCGGCGGGGGGGTCCTACAATGAGCAGTTCTTC.